The present T cell receptor (beta chain) was sequenced within a study of metastatic and nonmetastatic thyroid tumors (dated by TCRdb to the early 2020s). Describing the broader study: For patients with malignant and with benign thyroid disease, the researchers compared repertoires between peripheral blood samples and tumor or nodule tissue samples. Points the paper makes about the study in general: TCR beta diversity was reported as significantly higher in malignant tumors than in benign nodules, in both blood and tumor samples.

The method was PCR. The reads were generated on an Illumina HiSeq 4000. The TCR beta-chain CDR3 region of each patient was profiled by high-throughput sequencing. Per the source publication's procedure: A classifier to discriminate distant-metastatic papillary thyroid cancer patients was built from CDR3 differences across clinicopathological groups. The Shannon index was used to assess repertoire diversity, and the Morisita-Horn index was used to assess tumor-blood repertoire similarity. In TCRdb, the public reads were trimmed at Q25 with fastp and aligned with MiXCR, with productive beta chains retained. The V and J calls follow TCRdb's processing rather than the paper's. Present in this sample are about 18,000 clones, more than 25% of which were seen just once. Under 15% of the sample comes from the top ten. No patient had received any treatment before thyroid surgery. Using T-cell receptor beta sequencing, the researchers looked back retrospectively at clinical samples from patients, gathered between about 2012 and 2018.

The trim is 1 base for V and 7 bases for J, with a gap of 13 bases between the germline ends. The CDR3 covers 14 residues, taking in both the cysteine and the phenylalanine. The read is trimmed to its CDR3 DNA, 42 bases read in frame from base 1. A note on this clone: The specificity of this receptor is unknown. Base qualities are not provided; no much larger clone lies one nucleotide away.

The sequence was obtained from a female donor with papillary thyroid cancer or a benign thyroid nodule (not recorded which). Some clones in this sample may be carry-over from other donors' samples. Recombination linked TRBV12-3 or TRBV12-4 to TRBJ2-5, with TRBD1 tentatively as D gene (6 bases match). The sequenced sample was tumor tissue. The nucleotide sequence is TGTGCCAGCAGTTTAGGGGGGCTCCCTGGGACCCAGTACTTC. Protein translation: CASSLGGLPGTQYF.